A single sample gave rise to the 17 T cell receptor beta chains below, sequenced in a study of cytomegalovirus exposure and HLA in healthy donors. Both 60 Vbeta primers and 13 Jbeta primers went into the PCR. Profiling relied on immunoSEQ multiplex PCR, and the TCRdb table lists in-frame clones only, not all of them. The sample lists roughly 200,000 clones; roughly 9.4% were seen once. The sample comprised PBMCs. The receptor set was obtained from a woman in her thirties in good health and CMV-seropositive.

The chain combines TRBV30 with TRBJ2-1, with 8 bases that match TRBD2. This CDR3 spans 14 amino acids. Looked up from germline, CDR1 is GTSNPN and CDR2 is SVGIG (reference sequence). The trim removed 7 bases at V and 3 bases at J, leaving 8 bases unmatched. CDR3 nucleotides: TGTGCCTCATCTAGCGGGTTAAACTACAATGAGCAGTTCTTC. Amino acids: CASSSGLNYNEQFF.

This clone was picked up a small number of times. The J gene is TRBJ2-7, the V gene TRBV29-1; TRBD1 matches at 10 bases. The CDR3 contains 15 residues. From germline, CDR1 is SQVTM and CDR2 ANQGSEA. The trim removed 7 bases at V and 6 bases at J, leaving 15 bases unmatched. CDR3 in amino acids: CSARTPGTGESEQYF. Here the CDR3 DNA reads TGCAGCGCTCGCACCCCCGGGACAGGGGAATCCGAGCAGTACTTC.

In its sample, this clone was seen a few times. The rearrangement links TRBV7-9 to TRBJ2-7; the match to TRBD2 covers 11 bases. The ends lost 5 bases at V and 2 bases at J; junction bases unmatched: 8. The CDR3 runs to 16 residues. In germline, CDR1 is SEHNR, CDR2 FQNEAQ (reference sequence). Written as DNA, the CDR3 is TGTGCCAGCAGCCATTGGACTAGCGGGTCAACCTACGAGCAGTACTTC. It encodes CASSHWTSGSTYEQYF.

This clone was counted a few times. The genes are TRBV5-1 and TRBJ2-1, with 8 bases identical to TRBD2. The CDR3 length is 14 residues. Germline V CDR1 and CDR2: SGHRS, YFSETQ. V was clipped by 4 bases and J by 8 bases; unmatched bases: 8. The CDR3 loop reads CASSQSGRGDEQFF. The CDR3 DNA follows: TGCGCCAGCAGCCAGAGCGGGAGAGGGGATGAGCAGTTCTTC.

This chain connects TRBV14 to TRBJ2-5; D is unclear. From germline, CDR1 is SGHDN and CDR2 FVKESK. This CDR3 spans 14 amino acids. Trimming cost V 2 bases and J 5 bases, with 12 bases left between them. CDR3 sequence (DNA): TGTGCCAGCAGCCAATCCCCGGGTCGGGAGACCCAGTACTTC. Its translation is CASSQSPGRETQYF.

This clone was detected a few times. CDR3 DNA sequence: TGTGCCAGCAGCCTCATGGGGGCCACCGGGGAGCTGTTTTTT. Translating gives CASSLMGATGELFF. The chain uses TRBV6-5 and TRBJ2-2; a possible D gene is TRBD1 (6 bases). The CDR3 length is 14 residues. CDR1 and CDR2 (germline): MNHEY, SVGAGI. The germline V and J ends were trimmed by 6 bases and 4 bases, with 12 bases remaining between them.

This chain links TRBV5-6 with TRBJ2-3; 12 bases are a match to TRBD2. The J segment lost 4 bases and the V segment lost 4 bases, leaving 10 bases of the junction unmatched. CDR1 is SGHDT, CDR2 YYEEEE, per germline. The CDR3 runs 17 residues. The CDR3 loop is CASSRTSTSGRSDTQYF. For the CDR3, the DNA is TGTGCCAGCAGCCGAACAAGTACTAGCGGGAGGTCAGATACGCAGTATTTT.

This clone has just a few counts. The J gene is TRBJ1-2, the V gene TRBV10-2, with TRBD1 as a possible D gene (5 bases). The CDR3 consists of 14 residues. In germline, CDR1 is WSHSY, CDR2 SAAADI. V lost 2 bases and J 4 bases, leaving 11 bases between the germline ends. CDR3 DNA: TGCGCCAGCAGTGAGAAGACAGCCCGCTATGGCTACACCTTC. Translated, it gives CASSEKTARYGYTF.

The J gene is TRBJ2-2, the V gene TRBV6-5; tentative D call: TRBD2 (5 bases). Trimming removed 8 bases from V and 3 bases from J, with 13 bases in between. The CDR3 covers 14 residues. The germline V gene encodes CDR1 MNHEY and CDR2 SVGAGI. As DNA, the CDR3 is TGTGCCAGCTCACGGGAATATTACACCGGGGAGCTGTTTTTT. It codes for CASSREYYTGELFF.

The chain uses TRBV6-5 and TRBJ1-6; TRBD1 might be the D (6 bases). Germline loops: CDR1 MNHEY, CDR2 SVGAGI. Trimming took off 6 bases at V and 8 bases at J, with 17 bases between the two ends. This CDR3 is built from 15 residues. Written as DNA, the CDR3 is TGTGCCAGCAGCCTATCCGGGGCAGGGGATTCACCCCTCCACTTT. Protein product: CASSLSGAGDSPLHF.

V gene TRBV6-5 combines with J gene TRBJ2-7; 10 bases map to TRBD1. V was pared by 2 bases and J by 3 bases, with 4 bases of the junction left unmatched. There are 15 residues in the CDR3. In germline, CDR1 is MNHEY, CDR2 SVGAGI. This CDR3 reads CASSYGTGAFYEQYF. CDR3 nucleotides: TGTGCCAGCAGTTACGGGACAGGGGCCTTCTACGAGCAGTACTTC.

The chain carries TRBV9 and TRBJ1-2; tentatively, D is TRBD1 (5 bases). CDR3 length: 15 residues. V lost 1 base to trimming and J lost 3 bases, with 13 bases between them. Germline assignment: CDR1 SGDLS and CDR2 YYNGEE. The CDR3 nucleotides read TGTGCCAGCAGCGTAAGCACAGGATCAGACTATGGCTACACCTTC. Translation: CASSVSTGSDYGYTF. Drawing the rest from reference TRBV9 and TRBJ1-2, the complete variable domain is DSGVTQTPKHLITATGQRVTLRCSPRSGDLSVYWYQQSLDQGLQFLIQYYNGEERAKGNILERFSAQQFPDLHSELNLSSLELGDSALYFCASSVSTGSDYGYTFGSGTRLTVV.

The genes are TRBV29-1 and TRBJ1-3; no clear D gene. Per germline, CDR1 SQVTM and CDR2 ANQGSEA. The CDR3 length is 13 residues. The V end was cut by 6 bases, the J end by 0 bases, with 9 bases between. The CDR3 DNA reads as TGCAGCGTGGCGACGGGCTCTGGAAACACCATATATTTT. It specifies CSVATGSGNTIYF.

The CDR3 protein is CASSRGGGRTSDTQYF. The CDR3 bases are TGTGCCAGCAGTAGAGGCGGCGGGAGGACTTCAGATACGCAGTATTTT. This chain joins TRBV11-2 and TRBJ2-3; 8 bases match TRBD2. V lost 6 bases to trimming and J lost 4 bases; unmatched junction nucleotides: 12. CDR3 length equals 16 residues. The germline gives CDR1 SGHAT, CDR2 FQNNGV.

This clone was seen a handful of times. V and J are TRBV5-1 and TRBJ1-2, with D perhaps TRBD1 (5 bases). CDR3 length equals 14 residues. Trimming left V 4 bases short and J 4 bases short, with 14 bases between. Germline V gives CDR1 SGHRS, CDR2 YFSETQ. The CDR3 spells CASSPLMGGYGYTF. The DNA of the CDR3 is TGCGCCAGCAGCCCCCTAATGGGGGGCTATGGCTACACCTTC.

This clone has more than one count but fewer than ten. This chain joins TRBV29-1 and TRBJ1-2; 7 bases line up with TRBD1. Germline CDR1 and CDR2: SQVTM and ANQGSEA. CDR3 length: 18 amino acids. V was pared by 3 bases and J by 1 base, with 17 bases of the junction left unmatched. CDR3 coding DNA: TGCAGCGTTGAGGGGGACAGCTCGCGACCCTATTTTAACTATGGCTACACCTTC. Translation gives CSVEGDSSRPYFNYGYTF.

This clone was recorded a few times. CDR3 nucleotides: TGTGCCAGCAGTGAATATGGCAGGGGCTACGAGCAGTACTTC. Translated, it gives CASSEYGRGYEQYF. The rearrangement joins TRBV6-1 to TRBJ2-7; perhaps TRBD1 as D (6 bases). V was trimmed by 2 bases and J by 3 bases, leaving 11 bases between them. Germline CDR1 is MNHNS and CDR2 is SASEGT. The CDR3 is 14 residues long.